This T cell receptor beta chain was observed in a study of T cell responses to AZD1222 COVID-19 vaccine. Study-wide findings and caveats: Scientists sampled the repertoires only once the peak T cell response had passed.

The CDR3 covers 18 residues. The junction had 12 bases not matched to a gene; V was cut back by 7 bases and J by 2 bases. CDR1 is MDHEN, CDR2 SYDVKM, per germline. Turning to this clone: Its antigen is unidentified.

Measured with immunoSEQ multiplex PCR; TCRdb has only the in-frame clones, and not every one. The table includes 75,000 to 85,000 clones, around 90% detected once. The chain is built from TRBV28 and TRBJ2-6; 9 nucleotides align to TRBD1. The receptor comes from an adult who received the AZD1222 COVID-19 vaccine. Source: peripheral blood, taken 28 days after the second AZD1222 dose. For the CDR3, the DNA is TGTGCCAGCACCCCCCCCACAGGGGGCGGACCTGGGGCCAACGTCCTGACTTTC. This translates into CASTPPTGGGPGANVLTF. The full variable domain, with the rest looked up from reference TRBV28 and TRBJ2-6, is DVKVTQSSRYLVKRTGEKVFLECVQDMDHENMFWYRQDPGLGLRLIYFSYDVKMKEKGDIPEGYSVSREKKERFSLILESASTNQTSMYLCASTPPTGGGPGANVLTFGAGSRLTVL.